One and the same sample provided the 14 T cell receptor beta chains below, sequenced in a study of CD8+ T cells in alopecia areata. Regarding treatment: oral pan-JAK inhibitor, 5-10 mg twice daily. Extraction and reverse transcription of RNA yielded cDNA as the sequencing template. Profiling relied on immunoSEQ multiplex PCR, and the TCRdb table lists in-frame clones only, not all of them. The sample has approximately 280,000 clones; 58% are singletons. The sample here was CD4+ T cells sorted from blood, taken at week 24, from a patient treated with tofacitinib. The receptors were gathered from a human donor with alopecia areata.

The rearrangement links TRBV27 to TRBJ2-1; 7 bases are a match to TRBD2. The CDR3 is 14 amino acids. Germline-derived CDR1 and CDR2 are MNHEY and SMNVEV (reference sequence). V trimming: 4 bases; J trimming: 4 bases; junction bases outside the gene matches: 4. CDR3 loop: CASSSLAAYNEQFF. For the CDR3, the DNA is TGTGCCAGCAGTTCCCTAGCGGCGTACAATGAGCAGTTCTTC.

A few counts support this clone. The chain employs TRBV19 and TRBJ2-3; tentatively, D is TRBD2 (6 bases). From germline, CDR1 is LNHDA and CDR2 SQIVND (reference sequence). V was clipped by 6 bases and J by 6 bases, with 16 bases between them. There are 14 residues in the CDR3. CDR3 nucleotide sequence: TGTGCCAGTAGCTCCGGGAGAACGACGGATACGCAGTATTTT. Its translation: CASSSGRTTDTQYF.

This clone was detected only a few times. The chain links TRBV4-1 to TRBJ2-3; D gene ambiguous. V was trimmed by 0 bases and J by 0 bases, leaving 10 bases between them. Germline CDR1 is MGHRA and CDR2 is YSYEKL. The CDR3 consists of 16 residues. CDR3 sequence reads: CASSQDRLVSTDTQYF. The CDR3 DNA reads TGCGCCAGCAGCCAAGATAGGCTAGTTAGCACAGATACGCAGTATTTT.

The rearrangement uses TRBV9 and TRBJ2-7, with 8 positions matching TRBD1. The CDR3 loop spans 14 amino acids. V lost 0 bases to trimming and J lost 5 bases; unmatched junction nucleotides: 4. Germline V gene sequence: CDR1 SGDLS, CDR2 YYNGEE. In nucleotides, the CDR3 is TGTGCCAGCAGCGTAGAAGGACAGGGCGACGAGCAGTACTTC. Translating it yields CASSVEGQGDEQYF.

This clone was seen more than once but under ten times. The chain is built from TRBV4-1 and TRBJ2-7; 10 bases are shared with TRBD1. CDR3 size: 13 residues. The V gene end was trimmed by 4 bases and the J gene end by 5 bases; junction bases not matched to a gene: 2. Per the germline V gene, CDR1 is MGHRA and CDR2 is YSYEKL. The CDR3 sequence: CASSPGTGDEQYF. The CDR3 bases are TGCGCCAGCAGCCCTGGGACAGGGGACGAGCAGTACTTC.

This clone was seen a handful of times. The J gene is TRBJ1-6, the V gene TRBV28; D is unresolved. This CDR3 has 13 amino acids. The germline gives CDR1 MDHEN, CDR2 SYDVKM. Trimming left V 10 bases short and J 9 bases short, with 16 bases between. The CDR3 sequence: CATAVTNSSPLHF. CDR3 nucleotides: TGTGCCACCGCTGTTACAAACAGTTCACCCCTCCACTTT.

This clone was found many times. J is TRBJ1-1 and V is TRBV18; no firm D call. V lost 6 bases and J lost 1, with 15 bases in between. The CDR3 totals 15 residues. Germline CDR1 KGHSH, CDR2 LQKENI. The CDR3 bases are TGTGCCAGCTCGCCTCAAAAGGCGGGGAACACTGAAGCTTTCTTT. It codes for CASSPQKAGNTEAFF.

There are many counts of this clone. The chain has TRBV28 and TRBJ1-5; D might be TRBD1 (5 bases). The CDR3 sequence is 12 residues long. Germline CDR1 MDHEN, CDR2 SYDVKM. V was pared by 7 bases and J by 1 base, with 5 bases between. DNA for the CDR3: TGTGCCAGCACAGGGAGCAATCAGCCCCAGCATTTT. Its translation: CASTGSNQPQHF.

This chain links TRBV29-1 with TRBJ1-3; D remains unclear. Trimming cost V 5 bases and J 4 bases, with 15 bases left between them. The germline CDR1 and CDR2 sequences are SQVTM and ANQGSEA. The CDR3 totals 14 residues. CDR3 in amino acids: CSVRFREGGNTIYF. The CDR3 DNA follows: TGCAGCGTTCGATTTCGTGAGGGAGGAAACACCATATATTTT.

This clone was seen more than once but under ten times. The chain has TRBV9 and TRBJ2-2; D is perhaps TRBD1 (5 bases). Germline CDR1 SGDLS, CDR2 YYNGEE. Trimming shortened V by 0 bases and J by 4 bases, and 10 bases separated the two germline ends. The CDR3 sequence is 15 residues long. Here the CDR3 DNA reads TGTGCCAGCAGCGTAGAGGGGCCGGGCACCGGGGAGCTGTTTTTT. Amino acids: CASSVEGPGTGELFF.

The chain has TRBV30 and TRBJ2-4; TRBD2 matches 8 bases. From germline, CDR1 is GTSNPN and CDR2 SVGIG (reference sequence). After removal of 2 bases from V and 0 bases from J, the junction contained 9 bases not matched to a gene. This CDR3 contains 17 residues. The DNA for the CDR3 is TGTGCCTGGAGTCCCCGATTAGCGGGGATAGCCAAAAACATTCAGTACTTC. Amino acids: CAWSPRLAGIAKNIQYF. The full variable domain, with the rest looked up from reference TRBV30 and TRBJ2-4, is SQTIHQWPATLVQPVGSPLSLECTVEGTSNPNLYWYRQAAGRGLQLLFYSVGIGQISSEVPQNLSASRPQDRQFILSSKKLLLSDSGFYLCAWSPRLAGIAKNIQYFGAGTRLSVL.

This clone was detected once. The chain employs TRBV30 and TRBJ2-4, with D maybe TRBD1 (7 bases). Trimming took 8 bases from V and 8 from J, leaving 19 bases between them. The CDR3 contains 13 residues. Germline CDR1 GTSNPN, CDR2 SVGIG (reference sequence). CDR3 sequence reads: CALVVAGGHIQYF. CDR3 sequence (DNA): TGTGCCCTGGTAGTTGCAGGGGGGCACATTCAGTACTTC.

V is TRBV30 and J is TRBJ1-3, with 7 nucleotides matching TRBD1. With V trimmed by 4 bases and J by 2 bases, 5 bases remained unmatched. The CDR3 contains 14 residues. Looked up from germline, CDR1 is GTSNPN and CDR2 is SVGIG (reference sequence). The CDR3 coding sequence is TGTGCCTGGATGACAGGGAGGACTGGAAACACCATATATTTT. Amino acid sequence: CAWMTGRTGNTIYF.

The CDR3: CAWSALDREYSPLHF. For the CDR3, the DNA is TGTGCCTGGAGTGCCCTAGACAGGGAGTATTCACCCCTCCACTTT. This chain links TRBV30 with TRBJ1-6, with 7 bases lining up with TRBD1. Germline loops: CDR1 GTSNPN, CDR2 SVGIG (reference sequence). This CDR3 spans 15 amino acids. The trim removed 1 base at V and 8 bases at J, leaving 8 bases unmatched.